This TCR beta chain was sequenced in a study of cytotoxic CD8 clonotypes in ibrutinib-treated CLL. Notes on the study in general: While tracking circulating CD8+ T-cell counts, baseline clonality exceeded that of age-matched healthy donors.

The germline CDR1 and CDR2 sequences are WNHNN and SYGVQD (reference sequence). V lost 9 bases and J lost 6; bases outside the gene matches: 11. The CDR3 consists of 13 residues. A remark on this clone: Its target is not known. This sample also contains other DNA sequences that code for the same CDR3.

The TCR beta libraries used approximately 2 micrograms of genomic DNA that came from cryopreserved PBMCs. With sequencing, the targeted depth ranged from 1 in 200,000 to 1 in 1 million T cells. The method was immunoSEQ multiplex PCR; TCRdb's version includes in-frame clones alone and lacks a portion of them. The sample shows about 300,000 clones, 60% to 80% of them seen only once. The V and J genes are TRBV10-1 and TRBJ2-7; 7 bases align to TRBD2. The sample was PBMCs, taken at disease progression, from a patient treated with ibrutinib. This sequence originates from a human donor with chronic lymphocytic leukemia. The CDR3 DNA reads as TGCGCCAGGGCGACTAGCTCGTCGTCCGAGCAGTACTTC. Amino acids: CARATSSSSEQYF.